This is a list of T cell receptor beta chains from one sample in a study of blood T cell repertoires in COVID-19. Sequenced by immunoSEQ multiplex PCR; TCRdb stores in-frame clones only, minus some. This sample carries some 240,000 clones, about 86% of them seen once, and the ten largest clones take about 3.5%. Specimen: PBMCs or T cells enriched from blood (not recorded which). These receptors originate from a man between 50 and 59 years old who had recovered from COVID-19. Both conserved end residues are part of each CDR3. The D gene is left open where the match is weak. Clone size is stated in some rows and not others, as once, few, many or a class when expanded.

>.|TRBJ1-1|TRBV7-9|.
TGTGCCAGCAGCCCCCAGGCGTTCTTGAACACTGAAGCTTTCTTT
CASSPQAFLNTEAFF
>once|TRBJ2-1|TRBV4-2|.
TGTGCCAGCAGCCAAGGGTCTACAGGAAACAATGAGCAGTTCTTC
CASSQGSTGNNEQFF
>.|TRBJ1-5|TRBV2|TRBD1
TGTGCCAGCAGGGGTGACAGGGGTGGGAATCAGCCCCAGCATTTT
CASRGDRGGNQPQHF
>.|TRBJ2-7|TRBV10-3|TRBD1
TGTGCCATCAGTGACAGGGACAGGGGGCTCTACGAGCAGTACTTC
CAISDRDRGLYEQYF
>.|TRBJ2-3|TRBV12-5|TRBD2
TGTGCTAGTGGTTTGGGGACTAGCCTCGAAGTCACAGATACGCAGTATTTT
CASGLGTSLEVTDTQYF
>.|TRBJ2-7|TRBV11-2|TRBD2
TGTGCCAGCAGCCCAGGGCCCACGCGGCGGGAGGGCCCCTACGAGCAGTACTTC
CASSPGPTRREGPYEQYF
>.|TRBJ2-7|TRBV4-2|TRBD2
TGTGCCAGCAGCCAAGGGACTAGCGGGAGGCTTACCTACGAGCAGTACTTC
CASSQGTSGRLTYEQYF
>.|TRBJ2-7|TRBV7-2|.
TGTGCCAGCAGCCGGACTCCGGACGGATACGAGCAGTACTTC
CASSRTPDGYEQYF
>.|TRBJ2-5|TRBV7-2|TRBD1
TGTGCCAGCAGCTACCCCGGGACAGGACAAGAGACCCAGTACTTC
CASSYPGTGQETQYF
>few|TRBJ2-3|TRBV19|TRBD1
TGTGCCAGTAGGGACAGGGGACGCACAGATACGCAGTATTTT
CASRDRGRTDTQYF
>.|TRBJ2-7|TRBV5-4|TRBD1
TGTGCCAGCAGCCGACTTGGGACAGGGAAGGACGAGCAGTACTTC
CASSRLGTGKDEQYF
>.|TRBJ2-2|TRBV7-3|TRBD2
TGTGCCAGCAGCTTCGGCGGGGGGACCGGGGAGCTGTTTTTT
CASSFGGGTGELFF
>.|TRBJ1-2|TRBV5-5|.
TGTGCCAGCTCGACAGAACTTTATGGCTACACCTTC
CASSTELYGYTF
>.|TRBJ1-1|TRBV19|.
TGTGCCAGTCTTGGGGCATCTGAAGCTTTCTTT
CASLGASEAFF
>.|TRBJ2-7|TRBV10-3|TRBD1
TGTGCCATCAGGTCCGGGACAGGGGAGTACGAGCAGTACTTC
CAIRSGTGEYEQYF
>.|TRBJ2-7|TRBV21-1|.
TGTGCCAGCAGCAAAACGGCTAGCGGGACCTACGAGCAGTACTTC
CASSKTASGTYEQYF
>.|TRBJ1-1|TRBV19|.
TGTGCCAGTAGTATCTTGACAGGCCGGGAAGCTTTCTTT
CASSILTGREAFF
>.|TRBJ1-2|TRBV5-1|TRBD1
TGCGCCAGCAGCTTTGAACAGGGGGGTTATGGCTACACCTTC
CASSFEQGGYGYTF
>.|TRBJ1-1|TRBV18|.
.
CASSPFGQGAPNTEAFF
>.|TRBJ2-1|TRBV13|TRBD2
TGTGCCAGCAGTAGCGGGACTAGCGGGTACAATGAGCAGTTCTTC
CASSSGTSGYNEQFF
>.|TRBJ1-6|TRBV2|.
TGTGCCAGCAGTGAACGGTCGACAGGAGGACGTTCACCCCTCCACTTT
CASSERSTGGRSPLHF
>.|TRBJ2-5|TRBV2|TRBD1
TGTGCCAGCAGGAGGACTCCGGGACAGGGCGAGACCCAGTACTTC
CASRRTPGQGETQYF
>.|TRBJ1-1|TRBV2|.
TGTGCCAGCAGTGAAGACGGGAACACTGAAGCTTTCTTT
CASSEDGNTEAFF
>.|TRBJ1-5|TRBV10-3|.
TGTGCGGTCGGGGGGGCGAAACAGCCCCAGCATTTT
CAVGGAKQPQHF
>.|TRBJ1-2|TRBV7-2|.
TGTGCCAGCAGCTTAGCGGGCTTTGAGGGCTACACCTTC
CASSLAGFEGYTF
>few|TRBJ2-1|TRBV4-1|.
TGCGCCAGCAGCCAAGTTGCGGGGGCTCGGCAGTTCTTC
CASSQVAGARQFF
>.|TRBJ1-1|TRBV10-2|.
TGCGCCAGCAGTGAGACAGGGTGGGCCACTGAAGCTTTCTTT
CASSETGWATEAFF
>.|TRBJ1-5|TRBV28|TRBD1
TGTGCCAGCAGTTTGACAGGGGATCAGCCCCAGCATTTT
CASSLTGDQPQHF
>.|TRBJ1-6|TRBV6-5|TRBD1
TGTGCCAGCACCAGGGACAGGATCTATAATTCACCCCTCCACTTT
CASTRDRIYNSPLHF
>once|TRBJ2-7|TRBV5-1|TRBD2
TGCGCCAGCAGCGCCCTAGCGGGAGGGCCGGGGGAGCAGTACTTC
CASSALAGGPGEQYF
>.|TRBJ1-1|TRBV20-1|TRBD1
TGCAGTGCTAGGGGAGACAGGGGAGCTTTCTTT
CSARGDRGAFF
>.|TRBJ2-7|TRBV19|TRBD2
TGTGCCAGTAGTATAGATAAGGGAGGGAACTACGAGCAGTACTTC
CASSIDKGGNYEQYF
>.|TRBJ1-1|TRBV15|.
TGTGCCACCAGCAGAGATGGGAGGGTGGCTTTCTTT
CATSRDGRVAFF
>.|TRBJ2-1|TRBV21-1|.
TGTGCCACCATGGCCCCTCGGAGAAGCTCCTACAATGAGCAGTTCTTC
CATMAPRRSSYNEQFF
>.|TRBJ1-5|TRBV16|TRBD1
TGTGCCAGCAGCCCACCCGGGACAGGCAATCAGCCCCAGCATTTT
CASSPPGTGNQPQHF
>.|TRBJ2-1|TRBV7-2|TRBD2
TGTGCCAGCAGCTCCAGGACTAGCGGGAGGGGTGAGCAGTTCTTC
CASSSRTSGRGEQFF
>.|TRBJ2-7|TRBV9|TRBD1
TGTGCCAGCAGCCCCGGGACAGGGCCGACCTACGAGCAGTACTTC
CASSPGTGPTYEQYF
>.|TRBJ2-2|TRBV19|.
TGTGCCAGTAGTATTCCAACATCCGGGGAGCTGTTTTTT
CASSIPTSGELFF
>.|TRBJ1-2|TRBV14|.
TGTGCCAGCAGCCAACAGGGGCCCTATGGCTACACCTTC
CASSQQGPYGYTF
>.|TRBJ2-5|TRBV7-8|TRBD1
TGTGCCAGCAGCTCCTACCAATGGAGACAGGGGAAAGAGACCCAGTACTTC
CASSSYQWRQGKETQYF
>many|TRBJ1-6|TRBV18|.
TGTGCCAGCTCACCCGGACAGTCTCAAAATTCACCCCTCCACTTT
CASSPGQSQNSPLHF
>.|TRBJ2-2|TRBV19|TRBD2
TGTGCCAGTAGTTCGGGTCCGGGAGGGGACACCGGGGAGCTGTTTTTT
CASSSGPGGDTGELFF
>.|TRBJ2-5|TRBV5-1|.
TGCGCCAGCAGCTCCCAGGAACGAGAGACCCAGTACTTC
CASSSQERETQYF
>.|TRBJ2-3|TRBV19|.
TGTGCCAGTAGGGGGACGGGGACATCCAGCACAGATACGCAGTATTTT
CASRGTGTSSTDTQYF
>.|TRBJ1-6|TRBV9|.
TGTGCCAGCAGCCCCCTCGGGGGGCCTTCACCCCTCCACTTT
CASSPLGGPSPLHF
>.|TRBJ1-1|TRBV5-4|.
TGTGCCAGCAGCTTGCTCAGGGCGACGGGCACTGAAGCTTTCTTT
CASSLLRATGTEAFF
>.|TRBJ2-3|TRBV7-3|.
TGTGCCAGCAGCTTAACGGGGGGGCCAGATACGCAGTATTTT
CASSLTGGPDTQYF
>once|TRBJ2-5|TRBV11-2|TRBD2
TGTGCCAGCAGCCGGGGACTAGCGGGCGTCGGGCGAGAGACCCAGTACTTC
CASSRGLAGVGRETQYF
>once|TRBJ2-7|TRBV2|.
TGTGCCAGCTCCGCCCGGACAGAGCAGTACTTC
CASSARTEQYF
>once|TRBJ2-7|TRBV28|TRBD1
TGTGCCAGCAGTTTTCAGGGGGTCTACGAGCAGTACTTC
CASSFQGVYEQYF
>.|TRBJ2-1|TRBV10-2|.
TGCGCCAGCAGTGAACCAGGGATTGAGCAGTTCTTC
CASSEPGIEQFF